This T cell receptor (beta chain) comes out of a study of blood T cells in healthy people across ages. Study in general: Using template switching, researchers captured about one barcoded beta molecule for each two T cells.

The V gene's germline CDR1 is SGHDT and CDR2 YYEEEE. Trimming stripped 0 bases from V and 0 bases from J, with 6 bases between. The CDR3 covers 14 residues. The second PCR ran about 6 to 12 cycles with a sample-barcoded 5' primer and J-beta primers. TCRdb reprocessed the 5' RACE reads with MiXCR, giving one entry per CDR3 protein. This table holds more than 700,000 distinct CDR3 sequences, about 47% found once. This clonotype turned up a few times. The sample, approximately 11 milliliters of peripheral blood, was drawn from each donor. This clonotype was sampled from a man older than 75 in good health. Sequencing was performed on blood. The chain recombines TRBV5-6 with TRBJ2-5, with D uncertain. Here the CDR3 reads CASSLVQNQETQYF. CDR3 nucleotide sequence: TGTGCCAGCAGCTTGGTTCAGAACCAAGAGACCCAGTACTTC.